Sequencing of this T cell receptor (beta chain) was carried out in a study of Graves' ophthalmopathy and Graves' hyperthyroidism. Amplifying from RNA transcripts, the study obtained TCR beta CDR3 regions. HTBI primers were used in a first-round RT-PCR, which preceded a second-round multiplex PCR. Using its own MiXCR run on the multiplex PCR reads, TCRdb lists one record per CDR3 protein. Of about 740,000 distinct CDR3 sequences in the sample, 35% to 50% were seen once. A volume of 10 ml of fresh peripheral blood supplied the PBMCs. The V gene's germline CDR1 is LNHDA and CDR2 SQIVND (reference sequence). The CDR3 sequence is 15 residues long. J was trimmed by 4 bases and V by 8 bases; bases with no gene match: 12.

The sequencing input was peripheral blood. This clonotype was sampled from an adult man with Graves' ophthalmopathy. The V call is TRBV19, the J call TRBJ2-7; TRBD2 agrees at 9 bases. The CDR3 is CASWSLAGRSYEQYF. As DNA, the CDR3 is TGTGCCAGTTGGAGCCTAGCGGGGAGGTCTTACGAGCAGTACTTC.